Following are 8 T cell receptor beta chains from one sample sequenced in a study of CD8 T cells in ankylosing spondylitis. Study results and caveats: Characteristic of ankylosing spondylitis blood, it appeared, was a TCR beta motif comprising roughly 8 highly homologous variants.

These receptors lack a known antigen. Using its own MiXCR run on the 5' RACE reads, TCRdb lists one record per CDR3 protein. The sample has approximately 400,000 distinct CDR3 sequences, over 15% seen once; the top ten hold 0.85% to 1.3%. Sequenced input: blood, either unsorted or a sorted T cell fraction (not recorded which). All receptors come from a male donor with ankylosing spondylitis.

The chain has TRBV29-1 and TRBJ1-1; D unclear. The CDR3 contains 13 residues. Germline V lookup: CDR1 SQVTM, CDR2 ANQGSEA. Trimming cost V 7 bases and J 2 bases, with 14 bases left between them. CDR3: CSAHGPGNTEAFF. For the CDR3, the DNA is TGCAGCGCCCACGGGCCAGGTAACACTGAAGCTTTCTTT.

This clonotype was seen a few times. The rearrangement uses TRBV15 and TRBJ2-1, with 9 bases identical to TRBD1. The CDR3 runs to 17 residues. J lost 4 bases, V lost 0 bases, and 7 bases had no gene match. Germline CDR1 is LNHNV and CDR2 is YYDKDF (reference sequence). The CDR3 DNA is TGTGCCACCAGCAGAGATCACCCAGGGACAGGGTACAATGAGCAGTTCTTC. Its protein product is CATSRDHPGTGYNEQFF.

The chain couples TRBV5-1 to TRBJ2-7; D remains unclear. V dropped 0 bases and J dropped 0 bases, with 13 bases sitting between them. CDR3 length: 16 residues. Germline CDR1 is SGHRS and CDR2 is YFSETQ. The CDR3: CASSLVPVGDSYEQYF. CDR3 bases: TGCGCCAGCAGCTTGGTACCGGTCGGAGACTCCTACGAGCAGTACTTC.

To note about this clonotype: This may come from a read error, since a much larger clone is one base off. This is likely a read error, given that the CDR3 carries no conserved phenylalanine or tryptophan at its end. V is TRBV7-2 and J is TRBJ1-4; D is perhaps TRBD1 (5 bases). V was trimmed by 3 bases and J by 8 bases, leaving 13 bases between them. The V gene's germline CDR1 is SGHTA and CDR2 FQGNSA. This CDR3 has 14 amino acids. The CDR3 protein is CASSFLGHEEKLFS. The CDR3 DNA sequence: TGTGCCAGCAGCTTCCTCGGACATGAGGAAAAACTGTTTTCT.

This clonotype was recorded many times. V gene TRBV12-3 or TRBV12-4 combines with J gene TRBJ2-7, with 9 nucleotides matching TRBD2. CDR3 length: 15 residues. V trimming: 3 bases; J trimming: 0 bases; junction bases outside the gene matches: 3. In DNA form, the CDR3 reads TGTGCCAGCAGTTTGGGGGGACTAGCCTCCTACGAGCAGTACTTC. Translation gives CASSLGGLASYEQYF.

This sequence joins TRBV10-1 and TRBJ2-2; no firm D call. Germline V gene sequence: CDR1 WNHNN, CDR2 SYGVQD (reference sequence). Trimming left V 3 bases short and J 6 bases short, with 11 bases between. CDR3 length: 14 amino acids. Here the CDR3 reads CASSEFPASGELFF. The CDR3, as DNA: TGCGCCAGCAGTGAATTCCCCGCCTCCGGGGAGCTGTTTTTT.

The chain is built from TRBV20-1 and TRBJ2-7; 7 nucleotides align to TRBD1. V was pared by 2 bases and J by 4 bases, with 5 bases of the junction left unmatched. The CDR3 consists of 13 residues. The V gene's germline CDR1 is DFQATT and CDR2 SNEGSKA (reference sequence). CDR3 residues: CSARRPGGYEQYF. The CDR3 DNA sequence: TGCAGTGCTAGACGCCCAGGGGGTTACGAGCAGTACTTC.

This chain uses TRBV20-1 with TRBJ2-1; D gene uncertain. Germline lookup yields CDR1 DFQATT and CDR2 SNEGSKA (reference sequence). This CDR3 is 11 amino acids long. Trimming pared 6 bases from V and 6 bases from J, leaving 9 bases between. In DNA form, the CDR3 reads TGCAGTGCCCCCTGGGGCAATGAGCAGTTCTTC. It specifies CSAPWGNEQFF.